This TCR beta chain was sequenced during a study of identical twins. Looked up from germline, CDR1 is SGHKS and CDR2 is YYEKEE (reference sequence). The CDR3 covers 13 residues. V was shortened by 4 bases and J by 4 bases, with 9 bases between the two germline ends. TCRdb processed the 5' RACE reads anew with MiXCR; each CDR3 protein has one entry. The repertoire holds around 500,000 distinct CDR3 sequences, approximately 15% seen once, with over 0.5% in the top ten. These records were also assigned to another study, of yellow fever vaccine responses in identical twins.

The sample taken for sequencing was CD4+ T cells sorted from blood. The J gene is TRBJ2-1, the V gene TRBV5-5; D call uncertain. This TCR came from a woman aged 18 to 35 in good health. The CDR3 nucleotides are TGTGCCAGCAGCACGGGCCCTTACAATGAGCAGTTCTTC. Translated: CASSTGPYNEQFF.